The source of this T cell receptor (beta chain) is a study of early T cells in non-severe SARS-CoV-2 infection. For the study at large: The sequenced material was bulk RNA from unsorted whole blood, and its chains were unpaired. General study findings and limits: Matching against VDJdb likely underestimated virus-specific expansions, favoring anti-spike CD8.

The table lists this clonotype with many counts. Its antigen is not known. The CDR3 consists of 13 residues. V was clipped by 6 bases and J by 13 bases, with 16 bases between them. As part of library construction, unique molecular identifiers were attached to individual cDNA molecules. TCRdb ran MiXCR on the 5' RACE reads and lists one entry per CDR3 protein. The sample holds fewer than 85,000 distinct CDR3 sequences, roughly 13% seen once. Specimen: whole blood. The chain links TRBV12-3 or TRBV12-4 to TRBJ1-6; D is ambiguous. This receptor was identified in an adult who was a healthcare worker with PCR-confirmed SARS-CoV-2 infection or an uninfected control (not recorded which). The CDR3 protein is CASRLPGPAPLHF. CDR3 nucleotide sequence: TGTGCCAGCAGGTTGCCAGGCCCGGCCCCCCTCCACTTT.